Below are 30 T cell receptor beta chains sequenced from a single sample in a study of type 1 regulatory T cells. Study conclusions and caveats: Tr1 cells had a more restricted TCR repertoire than non-Tr1 cells.

No antigen has been assigned to these receptors. TCRdb recomputed calls from the reads with MiXCR, one row per CDR3 protein. The sample comprises about 69,000 distinct CDR3 sequences, around 21% of which are singletons, and under 8.5% rests with the top ten. The material sequenced was cultured type 1 regulatory T (Tr1) cells, either the whole culture or a sorted fraction (not recorded which). The receptors were sampled from a human donor in good health.

CDR3 nucleotides: TGTGCCAGCAGTTTTGACAATGAAAAACTGTTTTTT. This encodes CASSFDNEKLFF. The J gene is TRBJ1-4, the V gene TRBV12-3 or TRBV12-4; D remains ambiguous. Trimming took off 3 bases at V and 5 bases at J, with 4 bases between the two ends. The CDR3 length is 12 residues.

This chain links TRBV6-5 with TRBJ2-3; no reliable D call. Per germline, CDR1 MNHEY and CDR2 SVGAGI. This CDR3 is 15 amino acids long. Deletions cut 0 bases from V and 4 bases from J, with 11 bases between. CDR3 loop: CASSYSGRGADTQYF. The DNA for the CDR3 is TGTGCCAGCAGTTACTCCGGCAGAGGCGCAGATACGCAGTATTTT.

The chain joins TRBV20-1 to TRBJ2-3, with D perhaps matching TRBD2 (6 bases). Looked up from germline, CDR1 is DFQATT and CDR2 is SNEGSKA (reference sequence). V shed 4 bases and J shed 1 base, with 12 bases lying between them. CDR3 length: 14 residues. The CDR3 here is CSAKASEGTDTQYF. DNA of the CDR3: TGCAGTGCTAAGGCTAGCGAGGGCACAGATACGCAGTATTTT.

Only a few counts were recorded for this clonotype. The V call is TRBV12-3 or TRBV12-4, the J call TRBJ2-7; no firm D call. This CDR3 is 14 amino acids long. V lost 3 bases and J 0 bases, leaving 9 bases between the germline ends. The CDR3 loop is CASSFTLSSYEQYF. The CDR3 DNA is TGTGCCAGCAGTTTTACTCTGAGCTCCTACGAGCAGTACTTC.

This clonotype was counted a few times. CDR3 region: CASSLRGVERDIQYF. CDR3 nucleotides: TGCGCCAGCAGCTTGAGGGGCGTAGAGAGGGACATTCAGTACTTC. The chain recombines TRBV5-1 with TRBJ2-4; either TRBD1 or TRBD2 may supply D (5 bases each). CDR3 length equals 15 residues. Germline V gene sequence: CDR1 SGHRS, CDR2 YFSETQ. Trimming took off 1 base at V and 8 bases at J, with 16 bases between the two ends.

This clonotype has ten or more counts. The chain recombines TRBV3-1 with TRBJ2-5, with no clear D. Trimming removed 1 base at V and 5 bases at J, with 14 bases between. The CDR3 covers 15 residues. CDR1 is LGHDT, CDR2 YNNKEL, per germline (reference sequence). The CDR3 DNA sequence: TGTGCCAGCAGCCAAGGCCGACGGGCTGGGGAGACCCAGTACTTC. Protein sequence: CASSQGRRAGETQYF.

The chain is built from TRBV20-1 and TRBJ1-2; the match to TRBD1 covers 8 bases. The junction had 2 bases not matched to a gene; V was cut back by 5 bases and J by 0 bases. Per germline, CDR1 DFQATT and CDR2 SNEGSKA (reference sequence). The CDR3 consists of 13 residues. The CDR3 sequence: CSAAGGANYGYTF. CDR3 sequence (DNA): TGCAGTGCTGCAGGGGGCGCTAACTATGGCTACACCTTC.

The chain recombines TRBV5-4 with TRBJ2-5; D remains unclear. The CDR3 is 14 residues long. V was cut by 1 base and J by 1 base, with 8 bases left in between. The V gene's germline CDR1 is SGHNT and CDR2 YYREEE (reference sequence). The CDR3 bases are TGTGCCAGCAGCTTGAGGGCTATCCAAGAGACCCAGTACTTC. Translation gives CASSLRAIQETQYF.

This clonotype was counted between two and nine times. This chain connects TRBV5-1 to TRBJ2-1, with D tentatively TRBD2 (6 bases). This CDR3 has 14 residues. Germline lookup yields CDR1 SGHRS and CDR2 YFSETQ. V dropped 2 bases and J dropped 4 bases, with 10 bases sitting between them. For the CDR3, the DNA is TGCGCCAGCAGCTTCACCGGGGGATACAATGAGCAGTTCTTC. Its translation is CASSFTGGYNEQFF.

V gene TRBV20-1 combines with J gene TRBJ1-4; D might be TRBD1 (6 bases). The CDR3 covers 14 residues. CDR1 and CDR2 (germline): DFQATT, SNEGSKA (reference sequence). V dropped 1 base and J dropped 7 bases, with 13 bases sitting between them. The CDR3 DNA reads as TGCAGTGCTAGAGTTGCAGGGGCCGGTGAAAAACTGTTTTTT. Its protein product is CSARVAGAGEKLFF.

V gene TRBV2 combines with J gene TRBJ1-5; D unresolved. Trimming shortened V by 6 bases and J by 0 bases, and 12 bases separated the two germline ends. The CDR3 extends over 15 amino acids. Germline lookup yields CDR1 SNHLY and CDR2 FYNNEI. In nucleotides, the CDR3 is TGTGCCAGCAGCTGGGGTCTATATAGCAATCAGCCCCAGCATTTT. This gives the protein CASSWGLYSNQPQHF.

This clonotype was observed many times. V is TRBV7-2 and J is TRBJ2-3; D not certain. Germline V CDR1 and CDR2: SGHTA, FQGNSA. Trimming stripped 6 bases from V and 0 bases from J, with 10 bases between. The CDR3 is made up of 14 amino acids. The CDR3 here is CASSFQVSTDTQYF. DNA of the CDR3: TGTGCCAGCAGTTTTCAGGTCAGCACAGATACGCAGTATTTT.

V gene TRBV27 combines with J gene TRBJ1-2, with a tentative D call TRBD1 (6 bases). CDR1 MNHEY and CDR2 SMNVEV come from the germline V gene (reference sequence). Trimming stripped 7 bases from V and 4 bases from J, with 13 bases between. This CDR3 comprises 13 residues. The CDR3 region has the DNA TGTGCCAGCACCCCCATGACAGGCTATGGCTACACCTTC. Amino acid sequence: CASTPMTGYGYTF.

The chain employs TRBV12-2 and TRBJ1-6; whether TRBD1, the table's D call, matches the DNA was not checked. TRBV12-2 is labeled a pseudogene. This CDR3 contains 21 residues. The CDR3 region is CASRLWTRTAGPGPINSPLHF. The CDR3 DNA sequence: TGTGCAAGTCGCTTATGGACCCGGACAGCAGGTCCGGGGCCTATTAATTCACCCCTCCACTTT.

The rearrangement uses TRBV20-1 and TRBJ1-1; tentative D call: TRBD1 (6 bases). Between the trimmed V and J ends, which lost 2 bases and 1 base, there was a span of 11 bases. CDR1 is DFQATT, CDR2 SNEGSKA, per germline (reference sequence). CDR3 length: 14 amino acids. DNA of the CDR3: TGCAGTGCTAGATTAACACAGGGGAACACTGAAGCTTTCTTT. Protein: CSARLTQGNTEAFF.

This clonotype was seen only a few times. The chain employs TRBV20-1 and TRBJ2-1; D may be TRBD2 (5 bases). Trimming stripped 5 bases from V and 6 bases from J, with 17 bases between. CDR1 DFQATT and CDR2 SNEGSKA come from the germline V gene (reference sequence). The CDR3 covers 14 residues. CDR3 bases: TGCAGTGCTCGGCGGGTTAGAGGTGTCAATGAGCAGTTCTTC. Translation gives CSARRVRGVNEQFF.

The V and J genes are TRBV29-1 and TRBJ2-1, with 9 bases that match TRBD2. Looked up from germline, CDR1 is SQVTM and CDR2 is ANQGSEA. The CDR3 is 15 residues long. V gave up 6 bases and J gave up 5 bases; unmatched junction bases: 11. The CDR3 nucleotides are TGCAGCGTAGACAAAACGGGACTAGCCGACAATGAGCAGTTCTTC. It is translated as CSVDKTGLADNEQFF.

Details on this clonotype: The junction departs from the called germline gene at one end, perhaps through a read error. This chain uses TRBV27 with TRBJ2-7, with 10 bases that match TRBD1. CDR3 length: 14 residues. The germline V gene has CDR1 MNHEY and CDR2 SMNVEV (reference sequence). The CDR3: CVSSKGQGDYEQYF. The CDR3 nucleotides are TGTGTCAGCAGCAAAGGACAGGGGGACTACGAGCAGTACTTC.

This clonotype was seen once. This chain links TRBV29-1 with TRBJ2-7; D possibly corresponds to TRBD1 (6 bases). The CDR3 covers 12 residues. Trimming left V 2 bases short and J 3 bases short, with 8 bases between. The germline V gene has CDR1 SQVTM and CDR2 ANQGSEA. The CDR3 is CSVELQGYEQYF. CDR3 coding DNA: TGCAGCGTTGAATTACAGGGCTACGAGCAGTACTTC.

This clonotype was counted between two and nine times. The genes are TRBV7-2 and TRBJ1-6; TRBD1 agrees at 8 bases. Germline CDR1 and CDR2: SGHTA and FQGNSA. The V gene end was trimmed by 2 bases and the J gene end by 7 bases; junction bases not matched to a gene: 4. The CDR3 loop spans 15 amino acids. The CDR3: CASSLLQGGNSPLHF. The CDR3 DNA reads TGTGCCAGCAGCTTATTACAGGGGGGAAATTCACCCCTCCACTTT.

This clonotype was detected a few times. The chain carries TRBV6-2 or TRBV6-3 and TRBJ1-2, with 8 bases fitting TRBD1. This CDR3 has 14 amino acids. Germline assignment: CDR1 MNHEY and CDR2 SVGEGT. The ends lost 6 bases at V and 7 bases at J; junction bases unmatched: 10. CDR3 sequence reads: CASRKFGTGGGYTF. CDR3 nucleotides: TGTGCCAGCAGAAAGTTCGGGACAGGAGGTGGCTACACCTTC.

This clonotype was observed a single time. Its ends do not fully match the called genes, so a read error is possible. V gene TRBV29-1 combines with J gene TRBJ2-6, with 9 bases matching TRBD1. The CDR3 length is 17 residues. Germline values: CDR1 SQVTM, CDR2 ANQGSEA. The chain's CDR3 is CGVKVTGGVAGANVLTF. DNA of the CDR3: TGCGGCGTTAAGGTTACAGGGGGCGTCGCTGGGGCCAACGTCCTGACTTTC.

There are a few counts of this clonotype. CDR3 in amino acids: CASSLTGGKETQYF. In DNA form, the CDR3 reads TGTGCCAGCAGTTTGACGGGAGGTAAAGAGACCCAGTACTTC. The V and J genes are TRBV12-3 or TRBV12-4 and TRBJ2-5; TRBD2 aligns across 7 bases. This CDR3 is built from 14 residues. The trim removed 3 bases at V and 3 bases at J, leaving 4 bases unmatched.

The sample holds one count of this clonotype. The chain recombines TRBV5-1 with TRBJ2-7; possibly TRBD2 for D (6 bases). The germline CDR1 and CDR2 sequences are SGHRS and YFSETQ. CDR3 length equals 15 residues. V was shortened by 5 bases and J by 0 bases, with 15 bases between the two germline ends. The CDR3 nucleotides read TGCGCCAGCAGTGATACGGGGAGGAGCTCCTACGAGCAGTACTTC. This sequence encodes CASSDTGRSSYEQYF. The entire variable domain, with the rest obtained from reference TRBV5-1 and TRBJ2-7, is as follows: KAGVTQTPRYLIKTRGQQVTLSCSPISGHRSVSWYQQTPGQGLQFLFEYFSETQRNKGNFPGRFSGRQFSNSRSEMNVSTLELGDSALYLCASSDTGRSSYEQYFGPGTRLTVT.

The chain links TRBV4-1 to TRBJ2-3, with 12 bases aligning to TRBD2. CDR1 MGHRA and CDR2 YSYEKL come from the germline V gene. Trimming at V came to 4 bases and at J to 5 bases, leaving 7 bases not matched to a gene. CDR3 length: 16 residues. The CDR3 here is CASSLRLAGEKDTQYF. The DNA of the CDR3 is TGCGCCAGCAGCCTCAGACTAGCGGGAGAAAAAGATACGCAGTATTTT.

This clonotype was detected a few times. The CDR3 reads CASRGQMNTEAFF. The DNA for the CDR3 is TGTGCCAGCAGGGGGCAGATGAACACTGAAGCTTTCTTT. The chain couples TRBV27 to TRBJ1-1; possible D gene TRBD1, 5 bases. The CDR3 sequence is 13 residues long. The V gene lost 6 bases and the J gene lost 0 bases, with 8 bases spanning the gap. Germline V lookup: CDR1 MNHEY, CDR2 SMNVEV (reference sequence).

This clonotype was counted between two and nine times. The chain carries TRBV6-6 and TRBJ1-5; 7 bases line up with TRBD1. Germline CDR1 reads MNHNY; CDR2 reads SVGAGI (reference sequence). The V and J ends lost 6 bases and 6 bases, in that order; junction bases with no gene match: 11. The CDR3 runs 15 residues. CDR3 in amino acids: CASRATGAAGQPQHF. The CDR3 DNA sequence: TGTGCCAGCAGAGCTACAGGGGCGGCGGGTCAGCCCCAGCATTTT.

This clonotype turned up a few times. J is TRBJ2-3 and V is TRBV5-1; D is unresolved. The germline CDR1 and CDR2 sequences are SGHRS and YFSETQ. The CDR3 spans 11 residues. Deletions cut 0 bases from V and 8 bases from J, with 4 bases between. Written as DNA, the CDR3 is TGCGCCAGCAGCTTGGCGGGTACGCAGTATTTT. Translation gives CASSLAGTQYF. The whole variable domain, filled in from reference TRBV5-1 and TRBJ2-3, reads KAGVTQTPRYLIKTRGQQVTLSCSPISGHRSVSWYQQTPGQGLQFLFEYFSETQRNKGNFPGRFSGRQFSNSRSEMNVSTLELGDSALYLCASSLAGTQYFGPGTRLTVL.

There are many counts of this clonotype. The rearrangement joins TRBV5-1 to TRBJ2-2; D gene ambiguous. With 1 base removed from V and 1 base from J, the gap between germline ends came to 5 bases. Germline V gives CDR1 SGHRS, CDR2 YFSETQ. The CDR3 has 14 amino acids. CDR3 nucleotide sequence: TGCGCCAGCAGCTTGCTAGGGAACACCGGGGAGCTGTTTTTT. This encodes CASSLLGNTGELFF.

The DNA of the CDR3 is TGCGCCAGCAGCTCCGGAGTAGTAAATGAGCAGTTCTTC. This translates into CASSSGVVNEQFF. The V and J genes are TRBV5-1 and TRBJ2-1, with D hard to call. V lost 3 bases and J 7 bases, leaving 11 bases between the germline ends. The germline CDR1 and CDR2 sequences are SGHRS and YFSETQ. CDR3 size: 13 residues. The full variable domain, with the rest looked up from reference TRBV5-1 and TRBJ2-1, is KAGVTQTPRYLIKTRGQQVTLSCSPISGHRSVSWYQQTPGQGLQFLFEYFSETQRNKGNFPGRFSGRQFSNSRSEMNVSTLELGDSALYLCASSSGVVNEQFFGPGTRLTVL.